This is a list of T cell receptor beta chains from one sample in a study of blood T cell repertoires in COVID-19. Data came from immunoSEQ multiplex PCR; TCRdb stores just in-frame clones and leaves some out. The table has around 63,000 clones, 70% to 75% seen once. Material for sequencing was peripheral blood. The receptors here all came from a woman between 50 and 59 years old with active or convalescent COVID-19. CDR3s include the opening cysteine and the closing phenylalanine or tryptophan. A D gene is named only where the DNA matches it firmly. Only part of the rows carry a size: once, few, many, or a class if the clone is expanded.

J,D,size,V,CDR3,DNA
TRBJ2-5,-,-,TRBV4-2,CASSQASWVAGQETQYF,TGTGCCAGCAGCCAGGCGTCGTGGGTAGCGGGACAGGAGACCCAGTACTTC
TRBJ1-4,TRBD1,-,TRBV15,CATSGQGGKLFF,TGTGCCACCAGCGGACAGGGGGGAAAACTGTTTTTT
TRBJ2-5,-,-,TRBV12-5,CASGQGVVETQYF,TGTGCTAGTGGTCAGGGTGTGGTTGAGACCCAGTACTTC
TRBJ1-1,-,-,TRBV27,CASSLRRLGVNTEAFF,TGTGCCAGCAGTCTCCGACGGCTAGGGGTGAACACTGAAGCTTTCTTT
TRBJ2-7,TRBD1,-,TRBV6-5,CASSRQGVPYEQYF,TGTGCCAGCAGCCGACAGGGGGTTCCCTACGAGCAGTACTTC
TRBJ2-1,TRBD2,-,TRBV9,CASSTRTSGSGNEQFF,TGTGCCAGCAGCACCCGGACTAGCGGGTCCGGCAATGAGCAGTTCTTC
TRBJ2-3,TRBD2,-,TRBV19,CASSHRASGRGSTDTQYF,TGTGCCAGTAGTCACAGGGCTAGCGGGAGAGGGAGCACAGATACGCAGTATTTT
TRBJ1-5,-,-,TRBV6-6,CASSYARDQPQHF,TGTGCCAGCAGTTACGCGCGGGATCAGCCCCAGCATTTT
TRBJ1-2,-,-,TRBV14,CASSLLGKNYGYTF,TGTGCCAGCAGCCTCCTGGGCAAGAACTATGGCTACACCTTC
TRBJ1-1,-,few,TRBV6-5,CASSPGPGNTEAFF,TGTGCCAGCAGTCCAGGCCCCGGCAACACTGAAGCTTTCTTT
TRBJ2-5,TRBD2,few,TRBV6-5,CASRSTSGTQETQYF,TGTGCCAGCAGGTCGACTAGCGGGACCCAAGAGACCCAGTACTTC
TRBJ1-5,TRBD1,-,TRBV6-1,CASSEAFRGQIQPQHF,TGTGCCAGCAGTGAAGCGTTTCGGGGACAGATTCAGCCCCAGCATTTT
TRBJ1-1,TRBD1,-,TRBV12-3/TRBV12-4,CASRQGANTEAFF,TGTGCCAGCAGACAGGGGGCAAACACTGAAGCTTTCTTT
TRBJ1-2,-,once,TRBV19,CASSIAGTRYGYTF,TGTGCCAGTAGTATAGCGGGGACACGCTATGGCTACACCTTC
TRBJ1-1,TRBD1,few,TRBV7-9,CASSLGQGRDTEAFF,TGTGCCAGCAGCTTGGGACAGGGGAGGGACACTGAAGCTTTCTTT